This TCR beta chain was identified in a study of siplizumab effects on memory and regulatory T cells. Trimming took 1 base from V and 4 from J; bases not matched to a gene: 18. This CDR3 spans 18 amino acids. From germline, CDR1 is SQVTM and CDR2 ANQGSEA. Roughly 10^5 TCR templates were measured in each sample. This table comes from immunoSEQ multiplex PCR, and its TCRdb copy is limited to in-frame clones, with some not included. The sample has more than 85,000 clones; around 92% are singletons. The chain joins TRBV29-1 to TRBJ1-1, with 7 bases aligning to TRBD1. The sequenced sample was Tregs sorted from blood. The clonotype originates from a human donor in good health. In DNA form, the CDR3 reads TGCAGCGTTGAAGCATCCTCAGGGGGACAGTCCTTGGCCACTGAAGCTTTCTTT. This sequence encodes CSVEASSGGQSLATEAFF.